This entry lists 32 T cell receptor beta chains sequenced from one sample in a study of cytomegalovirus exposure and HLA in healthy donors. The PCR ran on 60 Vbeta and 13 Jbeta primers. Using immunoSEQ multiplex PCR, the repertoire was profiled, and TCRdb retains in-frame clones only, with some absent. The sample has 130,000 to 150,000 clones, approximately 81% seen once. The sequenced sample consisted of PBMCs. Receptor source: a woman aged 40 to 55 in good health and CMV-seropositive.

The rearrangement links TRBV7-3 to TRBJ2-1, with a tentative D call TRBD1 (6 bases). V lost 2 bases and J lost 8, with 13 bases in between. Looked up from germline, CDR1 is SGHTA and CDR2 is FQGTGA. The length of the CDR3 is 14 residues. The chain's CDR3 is CASSLGDRTDEQFF. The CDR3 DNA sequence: TGTGCCAGCAGCTTAGGAGACAGGACGGATGAGCAGTTCTTC.

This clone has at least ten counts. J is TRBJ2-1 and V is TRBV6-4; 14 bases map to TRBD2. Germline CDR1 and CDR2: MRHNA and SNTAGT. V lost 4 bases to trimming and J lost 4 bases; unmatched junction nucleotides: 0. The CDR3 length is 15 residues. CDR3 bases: TGTGCCAGCAGTGGGACTAGCGGGGGGTACAATGAGCAGTTCTTC. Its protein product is CASSGTSGGYNEQFF.

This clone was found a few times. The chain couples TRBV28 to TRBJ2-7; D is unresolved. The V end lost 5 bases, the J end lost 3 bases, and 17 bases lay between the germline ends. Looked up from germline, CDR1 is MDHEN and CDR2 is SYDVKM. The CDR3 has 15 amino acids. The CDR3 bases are TGTGCCAGCAGTCCCCAACAGCCCCCTCTCTACGAGCAGTACTTC. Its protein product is CASSPQQPPLYEQYF.

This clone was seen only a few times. The CDR3 spells CASLELAGDTGELFF. The CDR3, as DNA: TGTGCCAGCCTTGAACTAGCGGGAGACACCGGGGAGCTGTTTTTT. The rearrangement uses TRBV6-1 and TRBJ2-2; 11 nucleotides agree with TRBD2. V lost 8 bases and J lost 3; bases outside the gene matches: 5. CDR1 MNHNS and CDR2 SASEGT come from the germline V gene. CDR3 size: 15 residues.

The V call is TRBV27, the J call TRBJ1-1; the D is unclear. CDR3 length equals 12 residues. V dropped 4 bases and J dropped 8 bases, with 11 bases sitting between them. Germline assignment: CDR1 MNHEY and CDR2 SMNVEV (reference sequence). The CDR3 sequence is CASSSPWAEAFF. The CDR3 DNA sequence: TGTGCCAGCAGTTCTCCATGGGCGGAAGCTTTCTTT.

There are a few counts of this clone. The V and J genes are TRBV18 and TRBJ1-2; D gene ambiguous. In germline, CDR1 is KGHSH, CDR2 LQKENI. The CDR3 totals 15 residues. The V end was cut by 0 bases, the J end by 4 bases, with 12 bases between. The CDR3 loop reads CASSPPLAGGYGYTF. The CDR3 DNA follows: TGTGCCAGCTCACCACCCCTAGCAGGCGGCTATGGCTACACCTTC.

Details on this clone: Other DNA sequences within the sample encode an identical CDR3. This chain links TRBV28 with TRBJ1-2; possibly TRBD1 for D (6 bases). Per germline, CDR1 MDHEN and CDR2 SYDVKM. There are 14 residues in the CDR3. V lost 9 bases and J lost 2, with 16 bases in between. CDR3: CASSTVGANYGYTF. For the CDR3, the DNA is TGTGCCAGTAGCACTGTGGGGGCGAACTATGGCTACACCTTC.

The CDR3 sequence: CASSGLAGVGEQYF. The CDR3 DNA follows: TGTGCCAGTAGCGGACTAGCGGGGGTAGGCGAGCAGTACTTC. V gene TRBV19 combines with J gene TRBJ2-7; TRBD2 matches 13 bases. V shed 6 bases, J shed 6 bases, and the junction held 5 bases outside the gene matches. The CDR3 length is 14 residues. Germline assignment: CDR1 LNHDA and CDR2 SQIVND (reference sequence). The full variable domain, in which reference TRBV19 and TRBJ2-7 provide the parts outside the CDR3, is DGGITQSPKYLFRKEGQNVTLSCEQNLNHDAMYWYRQDPGQGLRLIYYSQIVNDFQKGDIAEGYSVSREKKESFPLTVTSAQKNPTAFYLCASSGLAGVGEQYFGPGTRLTVT.

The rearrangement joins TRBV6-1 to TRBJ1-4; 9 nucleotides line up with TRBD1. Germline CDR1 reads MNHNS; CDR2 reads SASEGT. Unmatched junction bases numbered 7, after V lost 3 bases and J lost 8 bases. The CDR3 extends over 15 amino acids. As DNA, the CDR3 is TGTGCCAGCAGTGACGCCGGACAGGGGCTCGAAAAACTGTTTTTT. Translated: CASSDAGQGLEKLFF.

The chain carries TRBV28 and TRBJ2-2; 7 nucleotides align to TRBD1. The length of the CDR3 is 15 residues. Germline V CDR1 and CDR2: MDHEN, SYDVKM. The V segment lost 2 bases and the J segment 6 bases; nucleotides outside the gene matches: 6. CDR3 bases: TGTGCCAGCAGTTTAAAGGGGGCGGGTGCCGGGGAGCTGTTTTTT. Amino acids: CASSLKGAGAGELFF.

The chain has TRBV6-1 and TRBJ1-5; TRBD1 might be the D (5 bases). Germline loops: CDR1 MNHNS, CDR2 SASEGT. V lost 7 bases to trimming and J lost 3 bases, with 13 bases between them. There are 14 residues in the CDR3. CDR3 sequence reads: CASISGNPNQPQHF. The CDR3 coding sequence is TGTGCCAGCATCTCAGGGAACCCCAATCAGCCCCAGCATTTT.

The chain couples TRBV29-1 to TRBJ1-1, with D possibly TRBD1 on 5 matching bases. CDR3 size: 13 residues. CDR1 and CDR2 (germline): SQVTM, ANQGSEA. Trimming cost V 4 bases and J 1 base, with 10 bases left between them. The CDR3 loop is CSVGLTANTEAFF. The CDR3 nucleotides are TGCAGCGTTGGCCTGACAGCGAACACTGAAGCTTTCTTT. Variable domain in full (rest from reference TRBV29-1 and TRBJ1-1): SAVISQKPSRDICQRGTSLTIQCQVDSQVTMMFWYRQQPGQSLTLIATANQGSEATYESGFVIDKFPISRPNLTFSTLTVSNMSPEDSSIYLCSVGLTANTEAFFGQGTRLTVV.

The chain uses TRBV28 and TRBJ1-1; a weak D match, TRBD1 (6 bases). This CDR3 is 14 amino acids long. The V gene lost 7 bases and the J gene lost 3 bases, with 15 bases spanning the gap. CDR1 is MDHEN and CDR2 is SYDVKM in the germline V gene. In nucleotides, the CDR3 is TGTGCCAGCAAACAGGCAGGGGCGGACACTGAAGCTTTCTTT. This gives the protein CASKQAGADTEAFF.

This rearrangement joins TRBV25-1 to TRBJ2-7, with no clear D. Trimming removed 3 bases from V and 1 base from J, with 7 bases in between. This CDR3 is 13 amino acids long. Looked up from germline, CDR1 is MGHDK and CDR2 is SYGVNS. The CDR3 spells CASSDFYSYEQYF. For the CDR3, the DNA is TGTGCCAGCAGTGATTTCTATTCCTACGAGCAGTACTTC.

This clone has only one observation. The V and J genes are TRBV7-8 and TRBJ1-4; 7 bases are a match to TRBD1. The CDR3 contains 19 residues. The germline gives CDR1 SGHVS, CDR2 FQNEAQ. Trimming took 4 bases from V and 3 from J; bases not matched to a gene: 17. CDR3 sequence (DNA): TGTGCCAGCAGCTCCCCAAACAAACAGGGGATATTAGCTAATGAAAAACTGTTTTTT. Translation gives CASSSPNKQGILANEKLFF.

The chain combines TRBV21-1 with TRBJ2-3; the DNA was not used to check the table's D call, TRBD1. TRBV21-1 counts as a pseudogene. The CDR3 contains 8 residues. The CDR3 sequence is CAKTKQYF. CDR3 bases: TGTGCCAAAACAAAGCAGTATTTT.

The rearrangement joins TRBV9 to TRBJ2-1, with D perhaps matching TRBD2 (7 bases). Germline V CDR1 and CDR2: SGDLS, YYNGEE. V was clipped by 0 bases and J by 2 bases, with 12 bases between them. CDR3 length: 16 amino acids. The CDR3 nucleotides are TGTGCCAGCAGCGTAGGGGGCGGGGGCACCTACAATGAGCAGTTCTTC. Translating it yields CASSVGGGGTYNEQFF.

The CDR3 spells CASSLWPGQGASIQYF. CDR3 nucleotide sequence: TGTGCCAGCAGCTTATGGCCGGGACAGGGGGCCAGCATTCAGTACTTC. V gene TRBV7-3 combines with J gene TRBJ2-4; 12 bases are a match to TRBD1. This CDR3 comprises 16 residues. The J segment lost 9 bases and the V segment lost 2 bases, leaving 8 bases of the junction unmatched. Germline V gene data show CDR1 as SGHTA and CDR2 as FQGTGA. The complete variable domain, with remaining parts taken from reference TRBV7-3 and TRBJ2-4, reads GAGVSQTPSNKVTEKGKYVELRCDPISGHTALYWYRQSLGQGPEFLIYFQGTGAADDSGLPNDRFFAVRPEGSVSTLKIQRTERGDSAVYLCASSLWPGQGASIQYFGAGTRLSVL.

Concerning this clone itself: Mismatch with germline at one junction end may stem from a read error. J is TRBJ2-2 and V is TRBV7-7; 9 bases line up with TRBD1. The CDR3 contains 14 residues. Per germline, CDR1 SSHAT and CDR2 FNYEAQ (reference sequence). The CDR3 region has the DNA TGTGCTAGCAGCCGGGACAGGGATGCTGGGGAGCTGTTTTTT. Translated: CASSRDRDAGELFF.

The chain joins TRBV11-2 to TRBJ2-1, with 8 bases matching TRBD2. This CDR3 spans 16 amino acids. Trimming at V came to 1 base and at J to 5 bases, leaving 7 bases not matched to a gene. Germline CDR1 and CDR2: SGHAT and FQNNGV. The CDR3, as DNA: TGTGCCAGCAGCTTAGGAACGGGAGGGTTGGACAATGAGCAGTTCTTC. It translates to CASSLGTGGLDNEQFF.

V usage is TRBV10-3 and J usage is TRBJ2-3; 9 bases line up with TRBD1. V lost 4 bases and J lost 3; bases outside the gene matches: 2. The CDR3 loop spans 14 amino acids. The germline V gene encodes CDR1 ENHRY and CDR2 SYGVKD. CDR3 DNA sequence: TGTGCCATCAGTGTTGACAGGGGGACAGATACGCAGTATTTT. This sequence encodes CAISVDRGTDTQYF.

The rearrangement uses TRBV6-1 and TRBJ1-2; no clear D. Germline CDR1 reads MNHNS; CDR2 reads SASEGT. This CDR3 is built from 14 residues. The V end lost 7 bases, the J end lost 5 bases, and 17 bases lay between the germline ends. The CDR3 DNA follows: TGTGCCAGCAAACCCCTGCGGGAGACTTATGGCTACACCTTC. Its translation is CASKPLRETYGYTF.

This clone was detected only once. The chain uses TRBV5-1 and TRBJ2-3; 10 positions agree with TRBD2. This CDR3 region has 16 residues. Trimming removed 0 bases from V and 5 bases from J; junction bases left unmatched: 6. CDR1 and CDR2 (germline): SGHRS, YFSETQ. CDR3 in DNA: TGCGCCAGCAGCTTGGATCTAGCGGGAGACGTAGATACGCAGTATTTT. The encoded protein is CASSLDLAGDVDTQYF.

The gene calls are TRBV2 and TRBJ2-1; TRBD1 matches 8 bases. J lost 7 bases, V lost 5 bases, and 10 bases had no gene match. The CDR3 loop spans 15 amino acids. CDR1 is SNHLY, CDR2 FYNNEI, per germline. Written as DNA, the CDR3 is TGTGCCAGCAGTTTACGGACAGGGACTTTGAATGAGCAGTTCTTC. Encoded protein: CASSLRTGTLNEQFF.

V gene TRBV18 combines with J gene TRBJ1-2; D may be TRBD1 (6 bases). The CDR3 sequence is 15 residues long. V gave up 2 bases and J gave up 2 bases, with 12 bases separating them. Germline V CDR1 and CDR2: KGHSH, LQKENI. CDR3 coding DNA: TGTGCCAGCTCACCAGGGACACAGGCCAACTATGGCTACACCTTC. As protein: CASSPGTQANYGYTF.

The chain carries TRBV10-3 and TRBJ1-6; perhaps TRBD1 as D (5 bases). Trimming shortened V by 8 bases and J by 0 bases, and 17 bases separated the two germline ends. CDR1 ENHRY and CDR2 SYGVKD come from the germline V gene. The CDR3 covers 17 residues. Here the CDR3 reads CAIPGGGTGSYNSPLHF. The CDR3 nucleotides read TGTGCCATCCCTGGGGGGGGGACGGGCTCCTATAATTCACCCCTCCACTTT.

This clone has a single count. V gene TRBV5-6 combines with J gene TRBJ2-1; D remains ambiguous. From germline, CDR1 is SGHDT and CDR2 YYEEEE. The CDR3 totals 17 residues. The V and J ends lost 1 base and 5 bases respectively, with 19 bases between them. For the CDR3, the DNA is TGTGCCAGCAGCTTGTTTTTTGTGTGGAAACTAAACAATGAGCAGTTCTTC. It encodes CASSLFFVWKLNNEQFF.

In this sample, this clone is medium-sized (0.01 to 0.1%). In DNA, the CDR3 is TGTGCCAGCAGTTCCGGACTAACTGAAGCTTTCTTT. Protein: CASSSGLTEAFF. V is TRBV28 and J is TRBJ1-1; D is unclear. V gave up 4 bases and J gave up 5 bases, with 8 bases separating them. This CDR3 comprises 12 residues. Germline V CDR1 and CDR2: MDHEN, SYDVKM.

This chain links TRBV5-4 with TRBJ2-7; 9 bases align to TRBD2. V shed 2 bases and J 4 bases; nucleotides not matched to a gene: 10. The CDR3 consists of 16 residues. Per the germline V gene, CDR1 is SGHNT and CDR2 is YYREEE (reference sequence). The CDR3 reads CASSFFWPSGNYEQYF. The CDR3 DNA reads TGTGCCAGCAGCTTTTTTTGGCCTAGCGGGAATTACGAGCAGTACTTC.

CDR3 bases: TGTGCCAGCACCAGGGACAGGGTAAATCAGCCCCAGCATTTT. It yields the protein CASTRDRVNQPQHF. V and J are TRBV28 and TRBJ1-5; TRBD1 aligns across 9 bases. Germline assignment: CDR1 MDHEN and CDR2 SYDVKM. The CDR3 is 14 amino acids. J gave up 4 bases and V 7 bases, and 5 bases lay outside the gene matches.

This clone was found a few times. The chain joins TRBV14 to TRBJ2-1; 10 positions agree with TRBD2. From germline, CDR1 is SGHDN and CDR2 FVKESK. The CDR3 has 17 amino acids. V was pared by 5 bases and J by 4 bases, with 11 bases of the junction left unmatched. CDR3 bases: TGTGCCAGCAGCAAACTCGGGTCTAGCGGGAGTTACAATGAGCAGTTCTTC. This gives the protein CASSKLGSSGSYNEQFF. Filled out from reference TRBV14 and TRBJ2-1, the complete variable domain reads EAGVTQFPSHSVIEKGQTVTLRCDPISGHDNLYWYRRVMGKEIKFLLHFVKESKQDESGMPNNRFLAERTGGTYSTLKVQPAELEDSGVYFCASSKLGSSGSYNEQFFGPGTRLTVL.

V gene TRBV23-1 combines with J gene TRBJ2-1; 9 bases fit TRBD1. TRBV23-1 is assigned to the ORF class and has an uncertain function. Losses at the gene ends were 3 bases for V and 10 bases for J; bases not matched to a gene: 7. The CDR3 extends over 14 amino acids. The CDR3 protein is CASSQLTGTGEQFF. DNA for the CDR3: TGCGCCAGCAGTCAGCTGACCGGGACAGGGGAGCAGTTCTTC.